This T cell receptor (beta chain) was sequenced in a study of blood T cell repertoires in COVID-19. Study in general: Some COVID-19 samples were acute and others convalescent; all came from the United States, Italy and Spain. T cells, B-cell-depleted T cells, or PBMCs provided the cDNA or gDNA that served as material.

V was shortened by 6 bases and J by 4 bases, with 13 bases between the two germline ends. The CDR3 extends over 13 amino acids. Original data processing: It was from reference gene primer amplification that nucleated cell counts were estimated. Produced via immunoSEQ multiplex PCR; TCRdb's table is partial and in-frame only. V, J and clone size were drawn from that table, and D and trimming were deduced from the DNA. The sample has some 210,000 clones, nearly 90% seen once. The chain recombines TRBV12-3 or TRBV12-4 with TRBJ2-7, with D possibly TRBD1 on 6 matching bases. This sequence was found in a woman in her thirties or forties who had recovered from COVID-19. The sequenced sample consisted of peripheral blood. This CDR3 reads CASSRDINYEQYF. In DNA, the CDR3 is TGTGCCAGCAGCCGGGACATCAATTACGAGCAGTACTTC.